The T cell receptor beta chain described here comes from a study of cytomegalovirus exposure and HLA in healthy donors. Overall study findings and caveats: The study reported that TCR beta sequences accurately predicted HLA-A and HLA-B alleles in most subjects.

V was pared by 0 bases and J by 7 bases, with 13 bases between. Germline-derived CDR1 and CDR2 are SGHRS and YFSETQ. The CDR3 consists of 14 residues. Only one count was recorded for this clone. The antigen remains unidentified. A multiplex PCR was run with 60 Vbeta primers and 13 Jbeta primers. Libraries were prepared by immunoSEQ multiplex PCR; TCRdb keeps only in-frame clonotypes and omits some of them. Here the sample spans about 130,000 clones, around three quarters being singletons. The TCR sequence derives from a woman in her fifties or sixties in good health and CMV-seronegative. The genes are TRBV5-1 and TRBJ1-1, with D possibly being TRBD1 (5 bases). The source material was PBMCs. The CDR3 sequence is CASSLGGGGLEAFF. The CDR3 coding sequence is TGCGCCAGCAGCTTGGGGGGGGGAGGCCTTGAAGCTTTCTTT.